One sample yielded the 19 T cell receptor beta chains listed below, sequenced in a study of T-cell reconstitution after alpha-beta-depleted transplantation in children. Unique molecular identifiers were incorporated into the prepared TCRbeta library. MiXCR was run by TCRdb on the PCR reads, yielding one entry per CDR3 protein. The sample shows under 150,000 distinct CDR3 sequences, approximately 8.7% of them seen only once. The source material was PBMCs, mostly from graft donor cells, sampled 180 days after TCRalphabeta/CD19-depleted stem cell transplant. All receptors derive from a girl in the first two years of life who had a stem cell transplant for combined immunodeficiency, so the T cells may come from the graft donor.

There are a few counts of this clonotype. The chain is built from TRBV6-5 and TRBJ1-4; D is uncertain. This CDR3 has 15 residues. Germline lookup yields CDR1 MNHEY and CDR2 SVGAGI. V lost 0 bases, J lost 4 bases, and 9 bases lay in between. CDR3 sequence (DNA): TGTGCCAGCAGTTACTCTCGGCGGGGTAATGAAAAACTGTTTTTT. It translates to CASSYSRRGNEKLFF.

The chain carries TRBV11-2 and TRBJ2-3, with D possibly matching TRBD2 (6 bases). This CDR3 has 14 residues. Trimming stripped 2 bases from V and 5 bases from J, with 11 bases between. The germline gives CDR1 SGHAT, CDR2 FQNNGV. This CDR3 reads CASSLYQRVDTQYF. CDR3 nucleotides: TGTGCCAGCAGCTTATACCAGCGGGTAGATACGCAGTATTTT.

The genes are TRBV11-2 and TRBJ1-1; D call uncertain. CDR3 length: 13 amino acids. Germline CDR1 is SGHAT and CDR2 is FQNNGV. V lost 5 bases and J lost 5, with 12 bases in between. This CDR3 reads CASSREIRTEAFF. The CDR3 DNA follows: TGTGCCAGCAGCCGAGAAATCCGTACTGAAGCTTTCTTT.

This clonotype has just a few counts. The V gene is TRBV10-3, the J gene TRBJ2-7; D is perhaps TRBD2 (6 bases). Trimming removed 8 bases from V and 3 bases from J, with 20 bases in between. This CDR3 spans 15 amino acids. CDR1 and CDR2 from the germline V gene are ENHRY and SYGVKD. CDR3 nucleotide sequence: TGTGCCATCGCGGAATACGGGAGTCCCGACTACGAGCAGTACTTC. Its translation is CAIAEYGSPDYEQYF.

This sequence joins TRBV5-6 and TRBJ2-5; D perhaps matches TRBD1 (5 bases). Germline CDR1 is SGHDT and CDR2 is YYEEEE. V was shortened by 5 bases and J by 4 bases, with 12 bases between the two germline ends. This CDR3 is 13 amino acids long. The CDR3 bases are TGTGCCAGCAGGGATTCAGGGCGAGAGACCCAGTACTTC. This encodes CASRDSGRETQYF.

This clonotype was recorded a few times. The J gene is TRBJ1-2, the V gene TRBV6-1, with TRBD1 as a possible D gene (5 bases). Between the trimmed V and J ends, which lost 8 bases and 3 bases, there was a span of 16 bases. The CDR3 runs 14 residues. The germline V gene has CDR1 MNHNS and CDR2 SASEGT. In DNA form, the CDR3 reads TGTGCCAGCGGATTCCGGCAGGGTGACTATGGCTACACCTTC. Encoded protein: CASGFRQGDYGYTF.

The chain uses TRBV27 and TRBJ2-1; D possibly corresponds to TRBD2 (6 bases). The CDR3 has 14 amino acids. The germline V and J ends were trimmed by 3 bases and 3 bases, with 9 bases remaining between them. Looked up from germline, CDR1 is MNHEY and CDR2 is SMNVEV (reference sequence). The chain's CDR3 is CASSFGGIYNEQFF. The CDR3 DNA follows: TGTGCCAGCAGTTTCGGGGGTATCTACAATGAGCAGTTCTTC.

This clonotype was observed a handful of times. The chain couples TRBV12-3 or TRBV12-4 to TRBJ1-6, with a weak D call TRBD1 (6 bases). This CDR3 is 14 amino acids long. The V end lost 5 bases, the J end lost 9 bases, and 14 bases lay between the germline ends. CDR3: CASSPRGPLSPLHF. CDR3 in DNA: TGTGCCAGCAGTCCCAGGGGCCCGCTTTCACCCCTCCACTTT.

This clonotype was counted a few times. The chain carries TRBV5-1 and TRBJ2-3; 9 nucleotides match TRBD1. The CDR3 is 16 residues long. CDR1 and CDR2 (germline): SGHRS, YFSETQ. Trimming cost V 4 bases and J 1 base; bases outside gene matches: 7. For the CDR3, the DNA is TGCGCCAGCAGCCCCGAGGACAGGGGAGGCACAGATACGCAGTATTTT. Translated: CASSPEDRGGTDTQYF.

This clonotype appeared a few times. The chain links TRBV7-6 to TRBJ2-7; D ambiguous. Germline V gives CDR1 SGHVS, CDR2 FNYEAQ. V was pared by 1 base and J by 0 bases, with 16 bases between. The CDR3 is made up of 17 amino acids. CDR3 nucleotide sequence: TGTGCCAGCAGCTTAGGGACGCCATTCCCGAGCTCCTACGAGCAGTACTTC. Translating gives CASSLGTPFPSSYEQYF.

This clonotype was observed a handful of times. V is TRBV18 and J is TRBJ2-6; 7 nucleotides line up with TRBD1. V gave up 2 bases and J gave up 0 bases; unmatched junction bases: 4. The CDR3 spans 17 residues. Germline V CDR1 and CDR2: KGHSH, LQKENI. In DNA form, the CDR3 reads TGTGCCAGCTCACCAGACAGGGTGGGCTCTGGGGCCAACGTCCTGACTTTC. Its translation: CASSPDRVGSGANVLTF.

The V and J genes are TRBV19 and TRBJ1-1; D unclear. Looked up from germline, CDR1 is LNHDA and CDR2 is SQIVND (reference sequence). The CDR3 sequence is 15 residues long. With 3 bases removed from V and 6 bases from J, the gap between germline ends came to 17 bases. The DNA of the CDR3 is TGTGCCAGTAGTATGCCCCGGTCAGCGCCCGCTGAAGCTTTCTTT. Translated: CASSMPRSAPAEAFF.

The chain recombines TRBV19 with TRBJ2-3, with D perhaps TRBD2 (6 bases). Germline-derived CDR1 and CDR2 are LNHDA and SQIVND (reference sequence). Between the trimmed V and J ends, which lost 7 bases and 4 bases, there was a span of 15 bases. This CDR3 spans 14 amino acids. CDR3 sequence: CASNRETFADTQYF. In DNA form, the CDR3 reads TGTGCCAGTAATCGGGAGACCTTCGCAGATACGCAGTATTTT.

In its sample, this clonotype was seen a few times. At one of its ends the junction is not consistent with the germline gene, which may arise from a read error. The gene calls are TRBV20-1 and TRBJ1-1, with D tentatively TRBD1 (6 bases). This CDR3 region has 13 residues. Germline V gives CDR1 DFQATT, CDR2 SNEGSKA (reference sequence). CDR3 coding DNA: TGCAGTGCTACCTCGACAGGAGGGACTGAAGTTTTCTTT. Protein product: CSATSTGGTEVFF.

The sample holds a few counts of this clonotype. This chain joins TRBV10-3 and TRBJ2-5; 9 nucleotides line up with TRBD1. The germline CDR1 and CDR2 sequences are ENHRY and SYGVKD. The CDR3 covers 15 residues. V lost 2 bases, J lost 1 base, and 2 bases stayed unmatched. The DNA for the CDR3 is TGTGCCATCAGTGAGACAGGGGGCTCCCAAGAGACCCAGTACTTC. This gives the protein CAISETGGSQETQYF.

Worth noting for this clonotype: One end of the junction fails to match germline, which may point to a read error. The chain carries TRBV5-6 and TRBJ1-2; D is possibly TRBD1 (6 bases). The CDR3 runs 14 residues. Germline CDR1 SGHDT, CDR2 YYEEEE. CDR3 nucleotide sequence: TGTGCCAGCAGCCAACTACAGGGCCTCTATAGCTACACCTTC. Translated, it gives CASSQLQGLYSYTF.

This clonotype came up a few times. The chain is built from TRBV4-3 and TRBJ2-2; TRBD1 is a possible D gene (5 bases). There are 14 residues in the CDR3. The germline V and J ends were trimmed by 1 base and 8 bases, with 11 bases remaining between them. The germline gives CDR1 LGHNA, CDR2 YSLEER. CDR3: CASSQAQGVGELFF. The DNA of the CDR3 is TGCGCCAGCAGCCAAGCCCAGGGTGTTGGGGAGCTGTTTTTT.

At least ten counts were recorded for this clonotype. V gene TRBV27 combines with J gene TRBJ2-1; maybe TRBD1 (5 bases). CDR1 and CDR2 from the germline V gene are MNHEY and SMNVEV (reference sequence). The CDR3 sequence is 11 residues long. V lost 4 bases and J 7 bases, leaving 5 bases between the germline ends. DNA for the CDR3: TGTGCCAGCAGTTCAGGGAATGAGCAGTTCTTC. Amino acid sequence: CASSSGNEQFF.

This clonotype was counted between two and nine times. The chain couples TRBV10-3 to TRBJ1-5; D gene unclear. Germline V gene sequence: CDR1 ENHRY, CDR2 SYGVKD. CDR3 length equals 14 residues. Trimming removed 3 bases at V and 2 bases at J, with 8 bases between. CDR3: CAISDGVRNQPQHF. The CDR3 DNA reads TGTGCCATCAGTGATGGGGTACGCAATCAGCCCCAGCATTTT.